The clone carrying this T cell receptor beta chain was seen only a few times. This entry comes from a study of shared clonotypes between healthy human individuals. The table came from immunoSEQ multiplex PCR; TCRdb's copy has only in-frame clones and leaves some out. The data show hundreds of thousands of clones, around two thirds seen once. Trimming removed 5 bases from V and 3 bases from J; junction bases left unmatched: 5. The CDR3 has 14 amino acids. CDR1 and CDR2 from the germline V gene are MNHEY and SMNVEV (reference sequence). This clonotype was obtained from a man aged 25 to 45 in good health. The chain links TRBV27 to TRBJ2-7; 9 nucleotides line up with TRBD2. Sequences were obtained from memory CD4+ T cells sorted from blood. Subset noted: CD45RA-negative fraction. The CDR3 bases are TGTGCCAGCAGTGGGGCTAGCGGGGTCTACGAGCAGTACTTC. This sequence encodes CASSGASGVYEQYF.